The 32 T cell receptor beta chains given below trace back to one sample, sequenced in a study of tumor-infiltrating lymphocytes in primary liver carcinoma. Researchers drew blood RNA from unsorted whole blood and extracted germline DNA as well. A constant-region primer served to make TCR beta cDNA from roughly 500 ng total RNA. Sequencing libraries for TCR beta derived from three nested multiplex PCR rounds that used slightly modified ARM-PCR. Primers for the first two PCR rounds were TRBV1-TRBV30 forward primers and a C-beta reverse primer (about 9 cycles per round). TCRdb reprocessed the multiplex PCR reads via MiXCR and lists one record per CDR3 protein. The sample lists about 180,000 distinct CDR3 sequences, approximately 60% occurring once. Sequenced sample: peripheral blood. The receptors were gathered from a man aged 40-55 years with primary liver carcinoma and hepatitis B virus infection.

This clonotype is labeled medium-sized. The genes are TRBV6-6 and TRBJ2-5; weak D call: TRBD2 (7 bases). Per germline, CDR1 MNHNY and CDR2 SVGAGI (reference sequence). V was cut by 7 bases and J by 4 bases, with 19 bases left in between. The CDR3 contains 15 residues. This chain's CDR3 is CASTPLRGGGETQYF. For the CDR3, the DNA is TGTGCCAGCACCCCATTAAGGGGGGGGGGAGAGACCCAGTACTTC.

V is TRBV21-1 and J is TRBJ2-7; no DNA check was done on the table's D call, TRBD2. TRBV21-1 is marked as a pseudogene. This CDR3 comprises 14 residues. This CDR3 is CANPQGVRVYEQYF. The CDR3 nucleotides are TGTGCCAACCCCCAAGGCGTGAGGGTCTACGAGCAGTACTTC.

Details on this clonotype: It is likely a read error, because the conserved phenylalanine at the end of the CDR3 is missing. The chain combines TRBV11-2 with TRBJ2-1, with 9 bases matching TRBD2. J lost 10 bases, V lost 1 base, and 11 bases had no gene match. Germline V CDR1 and CDR2: SGHAT, FQNNGV. This CDR3 region has 16 residues. CDR3: CASSLVGSGSQTEQFL. CDR3 DNA sequence: TGTGCCAGCAGCTTAGTTGGTAGCGGGAGCCAAACCGAGCAGTTCCTC.

This clonotype was counted ten times or more. The chain combines TRBV11-2 with TRBJ2-3; D possibly uses TRBD1 or TRBD2 (5 bases each). V was clipped by 5 bases and J by 6 bases, with 18 bases between them. The CDR3 is 15 residues long. Germline V lookup: CDR1 SGHAT, CDR2 FQNNGV. The chain's CDR3 is CASSLRGRWGDTQYF. The CDR3 region has the DNA TGTGCCAGCAGCCTCCGGGGCAGGTGGGGCGATACGCAGTATTTT.

Ten or more counts support this clonotype. V gene TRBV11-2 combines with J gene TRBJ2-3, with D possibly TRBD2 on 5 matching bases. V lost 3 bases and J 6 bases, leaving 13 bases between the germline ends. The germline V gene has CDR1 SGHAT and CDR2 FQNNGV. The CDR3 runs to 14 residues. CDR3 region: CASSFEQPGDTQYF. CDR3 DNA sequence: TGTGCCAGCAGCTTTGAACAGCCGGGGGATACGCAGTATTTT. Supplemented by reference TRBV11-2 and TRBJ2-3, the full variable domain reads EAGVAQSPRYKIIEKRQSVAFWCNPISGHATLYWYQQILGQGPKLLIQFQNNGVVDDSQLPKDRFSAERLKGVDSTLKIQPAKLEDSAVYLCASSFEQPGDTQYFGPGTRLTVL.

Note on this clonotype: A much more abundant neighbour one base away suggests this may be a read error. This chain links TRBV11-2 with TRBJ2-7; tentatively, D is TRBD1 (5 bases). The CDR3 contains 12 residues. Germline V CDR1 and CDR2: SGHAT, FQNNGV. The CDR3 sequence is CASTDISYEQCF. DNA of the CDR3: TGTGCCAGCACGGACATTTCCTACGAGCAGTGCTTC.

The CDR3 sequence is CASSQDRAGSGGYTF. CDR3 nucleotide sequence: TGTGCCAGCAGCCAAGATAGGGCAGGGTCGGGTGGCTACACCTTC. This chain uses TRBV4-2 with TRBJ1-2, with a weak D call TRBD1 (5 bases). This CDR3 is 15 amino acids long. Trimming shortened V by 0 bases and J by 7 bases, and 15 bases separated the two germline ends. Looked up from germline, CDR1 is LGHNA and CDR2 is YNFKEQ.

This clonotype was counted once. The chain combines TRBV6-6 with TRBJ2-1; TRBD1 might be the D (5 bases). The germline V and J ends were trimmed by 2 bases and 5 bases, with 16 bases remaining between them. CDR3 size: 16 residues. Germline V gene lookup returns CDR1 MNHNY and CDR2 SVGAGI (reference sequence). CDR3 protein: CASSYIGPARDNEQFF. The CDR3 DNA sequence: TGTGCCAGCAGTTACATCGGACCAGCCAGGGACAATGAGCAGTTCTTC.

The V call is TRBV6-6, the J call TRBJ1-1; a weak D match, TRBD1 (6 bases). The germline V and J ends were trimmed by 2 bases and 3 bases, with 16 bases remaining between them. Germline V gene lookup returns CDR1 MNHNY and CDR2 SVGAGI (reference sequence). The CDR3 runs to 16 residues. The CDR3 DNA is TGTGCCAGCAGTTACGACAGGAGTTGTAGAGACACTGAAGCTTTCTTT. Translating gives CASSYDRSCRDTEAFF.

Comment on this clonotype: This may stem from a read error, because a much larger clone lies one nucleotide away. This sequence joins TRBV11-3 and TRBJ2-7; 7 bases are a match to TRBD1. CDR1 and CDR2 (germline): SGHNT, YENEEA. This CDR3 region has 15 residues. The CDR3: CAGSSGQTPFHEQYF. In DNA, the CDR3 is TGTGCCGGCAGCTCGGGACAGACCCCTTTCCACGAGCAGTACTTC.

This clonotype was found once. V gene TRBV7-9 combines with J gene TRBJ2-2; possibly TRBD1 or TRBD2 for D (6 bases each). This CDR3 comprises 14 residues. V lost 10 bases, J lost 14 bases, and 26 bases lay in between. CDR1 is SEHNR and CDR2 is FQNEAQ in the germline V gene (reference sequence). DNA of the CDR3: TGTGCCACAAACCCTGGACCTGTCTCCGGGGGCCTGTTTTTT. Protein sequence: CATNPGPVSGGLFF.

The chain links TRBV29-1 to TRBJ2-3, with TRBD2 matching 11 bases. J was trimmed by 1 base and V by 8 bases; bases with no gene match: 5. The CDR3 is 14 amino acids. Germline V lookup: CDR1 SQVTM, CDR2 ANQGSEA. CDR3 nucleotides: TGCAGCTCGTCGGGACTAGCGGGCACAGATACGCAGTATTTT. Residues: CSSSGLAGTDTQYF.

J is TRBJ2-7 and V is TRBV11-2, with 9 bases matching TRBD2. This CDR3 contains 16 residues. Unmatched junction bases numbered 18, after V lost 6 bases and J lost 9 bases. The V gene's germline CDR1 is SGHAT and CDR2 FQNNGV. The CDR3 protein is CASSSTSAGGPDVQYF. The CDR3 DNA is TGTGCCAGCAGTTCAACTAGCGCGGGAGGGCCCGACGTGCAGTACTTC.

This clonotype occurred a few times. It may be a read error: a sequence one base away is much more abundant. The chain has TRBV12-3 or TRBV12-4 and TRBJ2-7, with D possibly matching TRBD2 (5 bases). The CDR3 is made up of 14 amino acids. CDR3 sequence reads: CASSRTEASYKQYF. The DNA for the CDR3 is TGTGCCAGCAGTAGGACTGAAGCTTCCTACAAGCAGTACTTC.

The table lists this clonotype with a few counts. The CDR3 spells CATSKAGRGGEQFF. Here the CDR3 DNA reads TGTGCCACCTCGAAAGCGGGACGGGGAGGTGAGCAGTTCTTC. The rearrangement links TRBV28 to TRBJ2-1; 7 bases fit TRBD2. Trimming removed 10 bases from V and 9 bases from J; junction bases left unmatched: 15. The germline CDR1 and CDR2 sequences are MDHEN and SYDVKM. The CDR3 consists of 14 residues.

This clonotype was seen a few times. The chain uses TRBV6-6 and TRBJ2-2; D gene ambiguous. Looked up from germline, CDR1 is MNHNY and CDR2 is SVGAGI (reference sequence). CDR3 length equals 16 residues. With 4 bases removed from V and 0 bases from J, the gap between germline ends came to 12 bases. The CDR3 here is CASSSLVFANTGELFF. For the CDR3, the DNA is TGTGCCAGCAGTTCTCTTGTATTCGCGAACACCGGGGAGCTGTTTTTT.

The V call is TRBV29-1, the J call TRBJ2-2; D may be TRBD1 (6 bases). The CDR3 is made up of 13 amino acids. CDR1 and CDR2 (germline): SQVTM, ANQGSEA. V was shortened by 3 bases and J by 3 bases, with 8 bases between the two germline ends. CDR3 sequence (DNA): TGCAGCGTTGACCGACAGGACACCGGGGAGCTGTTTTTT. It yields the protein CSVDRQDTGELFF.

A note on this clonotype: Sequence at one end of the junction differs from germline and may be a read error. The rearrangement uses TRBV4-2 and TRBJ2-6; D tentatively reads TRBD1 or TRBD2 (5 bases each). The CDR3 runs to 18 residues. Germline CDR1 LGHNA, CDR2 YNFKEQ. The CDR3, as DNA: TGTGCCAGCAGCCAAGAAGGGGCGAGGGCAACTGGGTCCAACGTCCTGAATTTC. It is translated as CASSQEGARATGSNVLNF.

With respect to this clonotype: This CDR3 fails to terminate in the conserved phenylalanine or tryptophan, so it likely reflects a read error. The chain carries TRBV11-3 and TRBJ2-1; D not certain. The germline gives CDR1 SGHNT, CDR2 YENEEA. The CDR3 has 14 amino acids. V was trimmed by 5 bases and J by 5 bases, leaving 13 bases between them. CDR3 sequence reads: CASSPELIHNEQFS. The DNA for the CDR3 is TGTGCCAGCAGCCCCGAACTAATACACAATGAGCAGTTCTCC.

Worth noting for this clonotype: With a much larger clone just one base away, this may be a read error. The V and J genes are TRBV11-2 and TRBJ2-1, with D perhaps matching TRBD2 (5 bases). The CDR3 consists of 15 residues. The germline CDR1 and CDR2 sequences are SGHAT and FQNNGV. For the CDR3, the DNA is TGTGCCTGCAGCTTAGTACTAGTAGTCGGCAATGAGCAGTTCTTC. Residues: CACSLVLVVGNEQFF.

In its sample, this clonotype was seen a few times. V usage is TRBV12-3 or TRBV12-4 and J usage is TRBJ2-1; TRBD2 might be the D (5 bases). The CDR3 has 14 amino acids. V dropped 7 bases and J dropped 0 bases, with 10 bases sitting between them. For the CDR3, the DNA is TGTGCCAGCACCACGGGAAGCTCCTACAATGAGCAGTTCTTC. It is translated as CASTTGSSYNEQFF.

As for this clonotype: A much larger clone lies one base from this, so it may be a read error. The V call is TRBV29-1, the J call TRBJ2-5, with D maybe TRBD1 (5 bases). The CDR3 runs to 11 residues. The V and J ends lost 8 bases and 2 bases respectively, with 9 bases between them. The germline CDR1 and CDR2 sequences are SQVTM and ANQGSEA. The CDR3 protein is CSQGVQETQYF. The CDR3 DNA reads as TGCAGCCAAGGGGTGCAAGAGACCCAGTACTTC.

The chain employs TRBV4-2 and TRBJ2-7, with D possibly TRBD2 on 5 matching bases. V lost 4 bases, J lost 1 base, and 11 bases lay in between. Germline-derived CDR1 and CDR2 are LGHNA and YNFKEQ. The CDR3 contains 14 residues. DNA of the CDR3: TGTGCCAGCAGCCCCCTCTCGGGGTCCTACGAGCAGTACTTC. Protein product: CASSPLSGSYEQYF.

With regard to this clonotype: A much larger clonotype is one base distant, so this may be a read error. This chain uses TRBV29-1 with TRBJ2-7, with 10 bases that match TRBD2. The germline CDR1 and CDR2 sequences are SQVTM and ANQGSEA. This CDR3 has 12 residues. CDR3 in DNA: TGCAGCGTTAGGACTAGCGGCTACAAGCAGTACTTC. It encodes CSVRTSGYKQYF.

In its sample, this clonotype was seen once. Without the conserved terminal phenylalanine or tryptophan, this CDR3 likely stems from a read error. The chain couples TRBV4-1 to TRBJ2-1; 10 nucleotides match TRBD2. Germline-derived CDR1 and CDR2 are MGHRA and YSYEKL. The CDR3 covers 16 residues. In nucleotides, the CDR3 is TGTGCCAGCAGCCTTCCTCCTAGCGGGAGCTACAATGAGCAGTTCTTA. It encodes CASSLPPSGSYNEQFL.

This chain uses TRBV14 with TRBJ2-5, with D possibly being TRBD2 (5 bases). This CDR3 is 12 amino acids long. Between the trimmed V and J ends, which lost 5 bases and 8 bases, there was a span of 12 bases. From germline, CDR1 is SGHDN and CDR2 FVKESK. The CDR3 here is CASSGGGVTQYF. The CDR3 DNA reads TGTGCCAGCAGCGGAGGTGGGGTAACCCAGTACTTC.

This clonotype turned up a few times. J is TRBJ2-1 and V is TRBV4-1, with 7 positions matching TRBD1. CDR1 MGHRA and CDR2 YSYEKL come from the germline V gene. The trim removed 3 bases at V and 4 bases at J, leaving 6 bases unmatched. The CDR3 sequence is 15 residues long. CDR3 DNA sequence: TGCGCCAGCAGCCACGACGACAGGGCATACAATGAGCAGTTCTTC. It translates to CASSHDDRAYNEQFF.

A remark on this clonotype: A read error may be the cause here, since a much bigger clone is one base away. The rearrangement joins TRBV11-2 to TRBJ2-7; TRBD1 is a possible D gene (6 bases). Germline CDR1 is SGHAT and CDR2 is FQNNGV. The CDR3 has 13 residues. The CDR3 here is CASSRDIEGEQCF. The CDR3 DNA follows: TGTGCCAGCAGCCGGGACATCGAAGGCGAGCAGTGCTTC.

This clonotype occurred once. The chain couples TRBV11-2 to TRBJ2-2; the D gene is possibly TRBD2 (5 bases). V lost 8 bases to trimming and J lost 4 bases, with 23 bases between them. The CDR3 runs to 17 residues. Germline V lookup: CDR1 SGHAT, CDR2 FQNNGV. The CDR3 DNA follows: TGTGCCAGCCACTCCCTAAACAAGTTAACTAGCACCGGGGAGCTGTTTTTT. Translated: CASHSLNKLTSTGELFF.

A few counts support this clonotype. The rearrangement joins TRBV2 to TRBJ1-6; D is unresolved. Germline loops: CDR1 SNHLY, CDR2 FYNNEI. Trimming took 8 bases from V and 7 from J, leaving 12 bases between them. The CDR3 covers 13 residues. The CDR3 reads CASEETPNSPLHF. CDR3 DNA: TGTGCCAGCGAGGAAACCCCCAATTCACCCCTCCACTTT.

In this sample, this clonotype turned up once. The chain employs TRBV30 and TRBJ2-7, with TRBD2 matching over 10 bases. The CDR3 has 14 amino acids. CDR1 is GTSNPN, CDR2 SVGIG, per germline (reference sequence). CDR3: CAAWGTRTSGEQYF. CDR3 in DNA: TGTGCAGCGTGGGGGACCCGGACTAGCGGAGAGCAGTACTTC.

On this clonotype: One end of the junction is discordant with germline, which a read error may explain. The V gene is TRBV11-2, the J gene TRBJ2-5; 9 bases align to TRBD2. The CDR3 covers 13 residues. From germline, CDR1 is SGHAT and CDR2 FQNNGV. CDR3: CASIPGLAETQYF. CDR3 DNA: TGTGCCAGCATCCCGGGACTAGCCGAGACCCAATACTTC.